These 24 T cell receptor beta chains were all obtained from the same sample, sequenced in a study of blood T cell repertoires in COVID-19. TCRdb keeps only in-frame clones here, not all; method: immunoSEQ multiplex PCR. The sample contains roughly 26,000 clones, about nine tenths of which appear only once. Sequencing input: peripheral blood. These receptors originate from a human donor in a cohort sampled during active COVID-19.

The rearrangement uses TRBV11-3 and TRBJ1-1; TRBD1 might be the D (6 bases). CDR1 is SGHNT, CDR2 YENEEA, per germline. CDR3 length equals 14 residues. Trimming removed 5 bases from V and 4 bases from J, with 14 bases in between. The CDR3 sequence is CASSQGGGSTEAFF. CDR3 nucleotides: TGTGCCAGCAGCCAGGGTGGGGGCTCCACTGAAGCTTTCTTT. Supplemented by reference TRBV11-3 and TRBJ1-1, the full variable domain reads EAGVVQSPRYKIIEKKQPVAFWCNPISGHNTLYWYLQNLGQGPELLIRYENEEAVDDSQLPKDRFSAERLKGVDSTLKIQPAELGDSAVYLCASSQGGGSTEAFFGQGTRLTVV.

CDR3: CASSIGGEYQETQYF. Here the CDR3 DNA reads TGTGCCAGTAGTATCGGCGGGGAGTACCAAGAGACCCAGTACTTC. The rearrangement uses TRBV19 and TRBJ2-5; perhaps TRBD2 as D (6 bases). Per the germline V gene, CDR1 is LNHDA and CDR2 is SQIVND (reference sequence). The V end was cut by 3 bases, the J end by 0 bases, with 11 bases between. This CDR3 spans 15 amino acids.

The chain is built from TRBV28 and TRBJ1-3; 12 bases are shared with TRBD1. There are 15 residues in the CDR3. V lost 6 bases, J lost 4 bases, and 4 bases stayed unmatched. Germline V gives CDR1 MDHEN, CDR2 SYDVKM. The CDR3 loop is CASRGQGARGNTIYF. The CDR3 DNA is TGTGCCAGCAGGGGACAGGGGGCGAGAGGAAACACCATATATTTT.

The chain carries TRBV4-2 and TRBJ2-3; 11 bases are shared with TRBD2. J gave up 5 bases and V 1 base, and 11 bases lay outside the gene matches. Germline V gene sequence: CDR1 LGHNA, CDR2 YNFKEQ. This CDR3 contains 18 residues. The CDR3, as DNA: TGTGCCAGCAGCCAAGCAGTCGGGACTAGCGGTGGCATAGATACGCAGTATTTT. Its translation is CASSQAVGTSGGIDTQYF.

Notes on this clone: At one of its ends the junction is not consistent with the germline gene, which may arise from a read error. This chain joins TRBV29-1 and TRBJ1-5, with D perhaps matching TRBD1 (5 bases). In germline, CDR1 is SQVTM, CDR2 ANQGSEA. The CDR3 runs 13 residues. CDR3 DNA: TGCAGCGTTCAAGACAGTAGCAATCAGCCCCAGCATTTT. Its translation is CSVQDSSNQPQHF.

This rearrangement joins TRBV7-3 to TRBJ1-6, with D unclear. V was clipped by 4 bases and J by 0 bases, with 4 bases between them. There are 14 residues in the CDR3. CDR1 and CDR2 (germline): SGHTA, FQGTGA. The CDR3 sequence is CASSWSSYNSPLHF. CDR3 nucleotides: TGTGCCAGCAGCTGGAGCTCCTATAATTCACCCCTCCACTTT.

CDR3 sequence reads: CASSRKGLADSYEQYF. CDR3 sequence (DNA): TGTGCCAGTAGTAGGAAAGGACTAGCGGACTCCTACGAGCAGTACTTC. The rearrangement links TRBV19 to TRBJ2-7; 10 bases match TRBD2. After removal of 4 bases from V and 0 bases from J, the junction contained 6 bases not matched to a gene. The CDR3 is made up of 16 amino acids. Germline V gene lookup returns CDR1 LNHDA and CDR2 SQIVND (reference sequence).

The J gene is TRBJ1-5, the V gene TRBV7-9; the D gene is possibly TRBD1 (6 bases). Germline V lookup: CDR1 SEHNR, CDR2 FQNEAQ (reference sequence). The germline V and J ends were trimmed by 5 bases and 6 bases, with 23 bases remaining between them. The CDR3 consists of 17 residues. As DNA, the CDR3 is TGTGCCAGCAGCCCGGACGGGGTCAGGGGTCGGGGTCAGCCCCAGCATTTT. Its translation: CASSPDGVRGRGQPQHF. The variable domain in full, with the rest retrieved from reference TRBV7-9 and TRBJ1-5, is DTGVSQNPRHKITKRGQNVTFRCDPISEHNRLYWYRQTLGQGPEFLTYFQNEAQLEKSRLLSDRFSAERPKGSFSTLEIQRTEQGDSAMYLCASSPDGVRGRGQPQHFGDGTRLSIL.

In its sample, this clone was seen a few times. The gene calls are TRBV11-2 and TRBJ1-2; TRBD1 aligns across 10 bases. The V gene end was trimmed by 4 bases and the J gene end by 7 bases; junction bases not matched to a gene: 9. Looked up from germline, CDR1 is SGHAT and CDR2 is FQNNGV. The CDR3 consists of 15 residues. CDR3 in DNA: TGTGCCAGCAGCTATTCCGGGACAGGGGTTTTTGGCTACACCTTC. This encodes CASSYSGTGVFGYTF.

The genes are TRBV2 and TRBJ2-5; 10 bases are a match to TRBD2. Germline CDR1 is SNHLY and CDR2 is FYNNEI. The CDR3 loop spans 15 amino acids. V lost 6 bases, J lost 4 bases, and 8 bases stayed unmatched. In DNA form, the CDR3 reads TGTGCCAGCAGCAAACTAGCGGGGAACCGAGAGACCCAGTACTTC. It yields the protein CASSKLAGNRETQYF.

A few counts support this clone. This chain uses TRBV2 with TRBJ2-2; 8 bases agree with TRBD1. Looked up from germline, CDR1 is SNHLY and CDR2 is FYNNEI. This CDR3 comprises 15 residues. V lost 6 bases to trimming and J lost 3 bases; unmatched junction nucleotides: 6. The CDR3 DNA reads TGTGCCAGCAGGACAGGGGATAGGGACACCGGGGAGCTGTTTTTT. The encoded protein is CASRTGDRDTGELFF. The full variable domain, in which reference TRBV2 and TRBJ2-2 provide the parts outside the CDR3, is EPEVTQTPSHQVTQMGQEVILRCVPISNHLYFYWYRQILGQKVEFLVSFYNNEISEKSEIFDDQFSVERPDGSNFTLKIRSTKLEDSAMYFCASRTGDRDTGELFFGEGSRLTVL.

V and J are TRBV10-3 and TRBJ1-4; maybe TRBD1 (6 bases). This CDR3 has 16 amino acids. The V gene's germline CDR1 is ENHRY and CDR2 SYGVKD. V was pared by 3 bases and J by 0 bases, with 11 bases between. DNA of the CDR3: TGTGCCATCAGTGAAGGGGGTGCGGCAACTAATGAAAAACTGTTTTTT. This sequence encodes CAISEGGAATNEKLFF.

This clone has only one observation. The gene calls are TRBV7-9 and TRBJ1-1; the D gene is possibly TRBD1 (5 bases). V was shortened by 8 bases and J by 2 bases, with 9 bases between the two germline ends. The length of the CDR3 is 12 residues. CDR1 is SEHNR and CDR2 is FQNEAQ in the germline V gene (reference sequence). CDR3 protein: CASRRGNTEAFF. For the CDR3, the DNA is TGTGCCAGCCGAAGGGGAAACACTGAAGCTTTCTTT.

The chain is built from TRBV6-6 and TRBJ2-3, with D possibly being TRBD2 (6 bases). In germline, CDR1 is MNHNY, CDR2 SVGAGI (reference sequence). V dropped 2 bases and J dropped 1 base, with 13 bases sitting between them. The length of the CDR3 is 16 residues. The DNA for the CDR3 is TGTGCCAGCAGTTACCCAAGGACTACTGGCACAGATACGCAGTATTTT. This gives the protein CASSYPRTTGTDTQYF.

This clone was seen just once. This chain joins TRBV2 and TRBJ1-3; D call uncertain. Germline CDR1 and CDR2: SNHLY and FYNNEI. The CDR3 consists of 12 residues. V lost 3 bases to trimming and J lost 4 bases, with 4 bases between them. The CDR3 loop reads CASSERGNTIYF. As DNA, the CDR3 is TGTGCCAGCAGTGAGAGGGGAAACACCATATATTTT.

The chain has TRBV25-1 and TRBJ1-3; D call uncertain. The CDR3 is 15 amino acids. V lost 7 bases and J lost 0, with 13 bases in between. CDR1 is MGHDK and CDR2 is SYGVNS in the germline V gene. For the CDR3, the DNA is TGTGCCAGCACAAGCGGGCCCCTCTCTGGAAACACCATATATTTT. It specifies CASTSGPLSGNTIYF.

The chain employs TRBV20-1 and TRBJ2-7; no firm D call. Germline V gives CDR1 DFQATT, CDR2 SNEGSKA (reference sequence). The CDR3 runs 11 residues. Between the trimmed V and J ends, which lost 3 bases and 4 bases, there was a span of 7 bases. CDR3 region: CSASRTYEQYV. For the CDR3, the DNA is TGCAGTGCTAGCCGCACTTACGAGCAGTACGTC.

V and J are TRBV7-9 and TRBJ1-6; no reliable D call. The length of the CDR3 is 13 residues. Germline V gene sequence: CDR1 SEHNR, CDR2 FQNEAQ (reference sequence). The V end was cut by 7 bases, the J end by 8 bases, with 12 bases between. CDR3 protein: CASTINRDSPLHF. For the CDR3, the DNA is TGTGCCAGCACCATTAACAGAGATTCACCCCTCCACTTT.

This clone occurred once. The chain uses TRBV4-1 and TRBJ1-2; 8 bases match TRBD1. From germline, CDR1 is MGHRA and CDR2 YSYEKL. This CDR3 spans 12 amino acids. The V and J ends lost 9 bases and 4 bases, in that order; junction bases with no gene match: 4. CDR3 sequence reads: CASNDRGYGYTF. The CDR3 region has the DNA TGCGCCAGTAATGACAGGGGCTATGGCTACACCTTC.

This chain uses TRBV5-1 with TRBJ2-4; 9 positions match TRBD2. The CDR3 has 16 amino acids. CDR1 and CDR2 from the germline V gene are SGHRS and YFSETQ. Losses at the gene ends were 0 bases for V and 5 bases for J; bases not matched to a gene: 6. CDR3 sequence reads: CASSLEAGGRQNIQYF. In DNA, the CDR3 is TGCGCCAGCAGCTTGGAGGCGGGGGGGCGGCAAAACATTCAGTACTTC.

CDR3 sequence: CASSSPGVPSYNSPLHF. DNA for the CDR3: TGTGCCAGCAGTTCCCCGGGGGTCCCCTCCTATAATTCACCCCTCCACTTT. The J gene is TRBJ1-6, the V gene TRBV28; D may be TRBD1 (5 bases). The V end lost 4 bases, the J end lost 0 bases, and 13 bases lay between the germline ends. The CDR3 loop spans 17 amino acids. CDR1 is MDHEN and CDR2 is SYDVKM in the germline V gene.

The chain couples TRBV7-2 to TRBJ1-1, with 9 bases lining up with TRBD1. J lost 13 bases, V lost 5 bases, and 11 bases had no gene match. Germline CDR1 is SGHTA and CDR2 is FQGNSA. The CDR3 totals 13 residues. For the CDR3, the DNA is TGTGCCAGCAGCCCGCAACCGGGACAGGGAGGTTTCTTT. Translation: CASSPQPGQGGFF.

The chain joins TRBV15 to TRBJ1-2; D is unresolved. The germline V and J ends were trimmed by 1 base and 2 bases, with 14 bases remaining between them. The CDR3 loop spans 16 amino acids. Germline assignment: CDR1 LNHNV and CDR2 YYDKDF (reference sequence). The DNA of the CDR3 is TGTGCCACCAGCAGAGCTGGGGAGGGCCAGAACTATGGCTACACCTTC. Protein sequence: CATSRAGEGQNYGYTF.

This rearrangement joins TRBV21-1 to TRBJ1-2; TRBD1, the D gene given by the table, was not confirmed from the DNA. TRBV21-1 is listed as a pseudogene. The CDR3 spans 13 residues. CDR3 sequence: CASSSNTPYGYTF. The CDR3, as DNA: TGTGCCAGCAGCAGCAACACGCCCTATGGCTACACCTTC.